This TCR beta chain stems from a study of vaccination effects on CD4 cells after COVID-19. The study's findings and limits: There were few convalescent patients in the study and no early post-infection timepoints.

The CDR3 is 13 amino acids. With 10 bases removed from V and 4 bases from J, the gap between germline ends came to 16 bases. Per germline, CDR1 WNHNN and CDR2 SYGVQD (reference sequence). Some clones are missing from TCRdb's copy, which holds only in-frame ones; the method was immunoSEQ multiplex PCR. This table has roughly 59,000 clones, roughly 78% appearing once. Antigen-specific CD4+ T cells were expanded (with viral peptide pools) by the ViraFEST assay ahead of sequencing. Upon completion of around 9 days in culture, CD4+ T cells were isolated. Participants received two doses of either the BNT162b2 or mRNA-1273 vaccine. This clone has only a few counts. Its specificity is unknown.

V and J are TRBV10-1 and TRBJ1-1, with a tentative D call TRBD1 (5 bases). This clonotype originated in a human donor who received a COVID-19 vaccine. The starting material was CD4+ T cells from PBMCs cultured with HCoV-OC43 spike peptides, obtained after COVID-19 vaccination. The subset was: HCoV-OC43 spike overlapping peptide pool stimulation. DNA for the CDR3: TGCGCCACCGGACTGGGGGGAACCACTGAAGCTTTCTTT. Translation gives CATGLGGTTEAFF.